The clone carrying this TCR beta chain has a handful of counts. These data are taken from a study of T cell changes during pregnancy in multiple sclerosis. Sequencing was performed with immunoSEQ multiplex PCR; in TCRdb, only in-frame clones are kept and a portion is missing. The table has 65,000 to 95,000 clones, about 91% seen once. Germline V gene lookup returns CDR1 SGHTA and CDR2 FQGNSA. The CDR3 is made up of 14 amino acids. Trimming cost V 5 bases and J 4 bases, with 14 bases left between them. The chain joins TRBV7-2 to TRBJ1-2; D not resolved. The source of this sequence is a female donor with multiple sclerosis, enrolled in a pregnancy study. Here the sequenced sample was peripheral blood, taken before pregnancy. CDR3 protein: CASSPRVLLYGYTF. In DNA, the CDR3 is TGTGCCAGCAGCCCTCGTGTGTTACTCTATGGCTACACCTTC. Combining the CDR3 with reference TRBV7-2 and TRBJ1-2 gives the whole variable domain GAGVSQSPSNKVTEKGKDVELRCDPISGHTALYWYRQSLGQGLEFLIYFQGNSAPDKSGLPSDRFSAERTGGSVSTLTIQRTQQEDSAVYLCASSPRVLLYGYTFGSGTRLTVV.